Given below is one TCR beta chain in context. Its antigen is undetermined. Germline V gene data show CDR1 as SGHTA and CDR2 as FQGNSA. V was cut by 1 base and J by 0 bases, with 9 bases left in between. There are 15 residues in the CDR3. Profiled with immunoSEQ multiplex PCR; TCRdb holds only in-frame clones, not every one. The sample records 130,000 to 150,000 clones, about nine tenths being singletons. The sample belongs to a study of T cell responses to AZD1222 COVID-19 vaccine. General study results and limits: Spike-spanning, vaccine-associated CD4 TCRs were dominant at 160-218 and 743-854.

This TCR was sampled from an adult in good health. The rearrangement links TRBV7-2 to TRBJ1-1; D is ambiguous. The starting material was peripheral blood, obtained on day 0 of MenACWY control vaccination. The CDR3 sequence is CASSLVLGMNTEAFF. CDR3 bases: TGTGCCAGCAGCTTAGTTCTGGGGATGAACACTGAAGCTTTCTTT.